One and the same sample provided the 11 T cell receptor beta chains below, sequenced in a study of beta chain features in type 1 diabetes. All of the isolated RNA was reverse transcribed, so expressed TCRB transcripts were sequenced. Profiled with immunoSEQ multiplex PCR; TCRdb holds only in-frame clones, not every one. Here the sample spans some 300,000 clones, 8% being singletons. The sequencing input was central memory CD4+ T cells from blood. These receptors all come from a woman aged 18-35 years in good health.

A remark on this clone: The same CDR3 is also encoded by other DNA sequences in this sample. V gene TRBV29-1 combines with J gene TRBJ1-1, with unresolved D. This CDR3 has 12 residues. Germline lookup yields CDR1 SQVTM and CDR2 ANQGSEA. Trimming shortened V by 4 bases and J by 1 base, and 7 bases separated the two germline ends. Here the CDR3 reads CSVGHRNTEAFF. The CDR3 coding sequence is TGCAGCGTTGGTCACAGGAACACTGAAGCTTTCTTT.

The CDR3, as DNA: TGTGCCAGCAGTTACTCGACGGGAGAGCAGTTCTTC. Its translation: CASSYSTGEQFF. This chain links TRBV6-5 with TRBJ2-1; tentative D call: TRBD2 (5 bases). V shed 0 bases and J shed 10 bases, with 7 bases lying between them. The CDR3 contains 12 residues. Per germline, CDR1 MNHEY and CDR2 SVGAGI.

V gene TRBV28 combines with J gene TRBJ1-2; 7 positions agree with TRBD1. The CDR3 spans 15 residues. With V trimmed by 3 bases and J by 4 bases, 8 bases remained unmatched. Per germline, CDR1 MDHEN and CDR2 SYDVKM. The CDR3 bases are TGTGCCAGCAGTTTCCGCGACAGGGACGCCTATGGCTACACCTTC. It translates to CASSFRDRDAYGYTF.

Ten or more counts support this clone. V and J are TRBV2 and TRBJ2-7, with 7 bases identical to TRBD1. CDR1 and CDR2 (germline): SNHLY, FYNNEI. V gave up 5 bases and J gave up 0 bases; unmatched junction bases: 4. This CDR3 has 14 residues. CDR3 nucleotides: TGTGCCAGCAGTAAACAGGGGAGCTCCTACGAGCAGTACGTC. Translating it yields CASSKQGSSYEQYV.

A few counts support this clone. This sequence joins TRBV7-9 and TRBJ1-2; the D gene is possibly TRBD1 (5 bases). V gave up 0 bases and J gave up 7 bases, with 21 bases separating them. The CDR3 sequence is 17 residues long. Looked up from germline, CDR1 is SEHNR and CDR2 is FQNEAQ (reference sequence). The chain's CDR3 is CASSLAQSGAQGTGYTF. DNA for the CDR3: TGTGCCAGCAGCTTAGCCCAAAGCGGGGCCCAAGGCACTGGCTACACCTTC.

The chain carries TRBV7-8 and TRBJ2-5; D ambiguous. The end of the DNA fits TRBJ2-7 better, so the J call may be wrong. Germline CDR1 SGHVS, CDR2 FQNEAQ. The CDR3 extends over 11 amino acids. CDR3 loop: CASSDTYEQYF. CDR3 DNA: TGTGCCAGCAGCGATACCTACGAGCAGTACTTC.

This sequence joins TRBV18 and TRBJ1-5; D remains ambiguous. Trimming removed 0 bases at V and 4 bases at J, with 7 bases between. The CDR3 is 14 amino acids. Germline V gene data show CDR1 as KGHSH and CDR2 as LQKENI. CDR3 nucleotides: TGTGCCAGCTCACCACCTGGACGGAATCAGCCCCAGCATTTT. Translation: CASSPPGRNQPQHF. The full variable domain, completed using reference TRBV18 and TRBJ1-5, is NAGVMQNPRHLVRRRGQEARLRCSPMKGHSHVYWYRQLPEEGLKFMVYLQKENIIDESGMPKERFSAEFPKEGPSILRIQQVVRGDSAAYFCASSPPGRNQPQHFGDGTRLSIL.

The table lists this clone with a few counts. This chain joins TRBV27 and TRBJ2-1; 8 bases match TRBD2. The J segment lost 3 bases and the V segment lost 10 bases, leaving 14 bases of the junction unmatched. The CDR3 spans 16 residues. CDR1 and CDR2 from the germline V gene are MNHEY and SMNVEV (reference sequence). CDR3: CATTRSGLAIYNEQFF. CDR3 nucleotides: TGTGCCACTACCCGTAGTGGACTAGCTATCTACAATGAGCAGTTCTTC.

This clone came up a few times. The identical CDR3 is also encoded by other nucleotide sequences in the sample. The chain joins TRBV7-2 to TRBJ2-3, with D uncertain. V dropped 5 bases and J dropped 6 bases, with 9 bases sitting between them. The germline V gene encodes CDR1 SGHTA and CDR2 FQGNSA. The CDR3 is 12 amino acids. CDR3 DNA: TGTGCCAGCAGCACCTACCTTGATACGCAGTATTTT. This encodes CASSTYLDTQYF. Using reference TRBV7-2 and TRBJ2-3 for the parts outside the CDR3, the full variable domain is GAGVSQSPSNKVTEKGKDVELRCDPISGHTALYWYRQSLGQGLEFLIYFQGNSAPDKSGLPSDRFSAERTGGSVSTLTIQRTQQEDSAVYLCASSTYLDTQYFGPGTRLTVL.

This clone was recorded a few times. The V call is TRBV19, the J call TRBJ2-1; D call uncertain. Trimming pared 6 bases from V and 7 bases from J, leaving 7 bases between. Per germline, CDR1 LNHDA and CDR2 SQIVND (reference sequence). The CDR3 has 11 residues. The DNA of the CDR3 is TGTGCCAGTAGCTCCACTAATGAGCAGTTCTTC. Protein: CASSSTNEQFF.

The sample holds a few counts of this clone. The V call is TRBV4-1, the J call TRBJ1-1, with D unresolved. The germline V gene encodes CDR1 MGHRA and CDR2 YSYEKL. The V end was cut by 0 bases, the J end by 0 bases, with 14 bases between. The CDR3 length is 17 residues. The CDR3 coding sequence is TGCGCCAGCAGCCAAGATTTTATGGGCAGCTTGAACACTGAAGCTTTCTTT. Its translation is CASSQDFMGSLNTEAFF.